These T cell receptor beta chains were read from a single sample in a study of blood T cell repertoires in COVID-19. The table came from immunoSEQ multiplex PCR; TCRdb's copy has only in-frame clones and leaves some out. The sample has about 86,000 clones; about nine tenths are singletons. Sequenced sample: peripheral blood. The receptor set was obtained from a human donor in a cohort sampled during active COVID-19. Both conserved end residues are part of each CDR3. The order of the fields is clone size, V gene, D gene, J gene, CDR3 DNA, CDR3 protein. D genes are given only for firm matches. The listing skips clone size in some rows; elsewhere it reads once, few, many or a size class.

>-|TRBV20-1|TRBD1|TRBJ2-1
TGCAGTGCTAGTAGGGACAGGACCTACAATGAGCAGTTCTTC
CSASRDRTYNEQFF
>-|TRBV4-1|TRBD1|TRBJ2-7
TGCGCCAGCAGCCAATCGACAGGGGTACCCCCGGGGGAGCAGTACTTC
CASSQSTGVPPGEQYF
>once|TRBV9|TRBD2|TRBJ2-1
TGTGCCAGCAGACTAGCGGGAGGGCGGAGGTGCTCCTACAATGAGCAGTTCTTC
CASRLAGGRRCSYNEQFF
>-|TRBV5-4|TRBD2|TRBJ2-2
TGTGCCAGCAGCTTTCCTAGCGGGACGAACACCGGGGAGCTGTTTTTT
CASSFPSGTNTGELFF
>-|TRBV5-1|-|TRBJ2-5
TGCGCCAGCAGCTCCGAGATCCTAGGAGAGACCCAGTACTTC
CASSSEILGETQYF
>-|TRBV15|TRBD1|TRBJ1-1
TGTGCCACCAGCGGTGGACAGGGGAGGAACACTGAAGCTTTCTTT
CATSGGQGRNTEAFF
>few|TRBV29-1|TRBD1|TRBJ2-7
TGCAGCGTTGTCGGCAGGGGGTACGAGCAGTACTTC
CSVVGRGYEQYF
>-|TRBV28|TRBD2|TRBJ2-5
TGTGCCAGCGGCCTAGCGGGAGCTGAAGAGACCCAGTACTTC
CASGLAGAEETQYF
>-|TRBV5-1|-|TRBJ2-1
TGCGCCAGCAGCACAGACAATGAGCAGTTCTTC
CASSTDNEQFF
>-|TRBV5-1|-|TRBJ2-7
TGCGCCAGCAGCTTGGAGGACACCTCCTACGAGCAGTACTTC
CASSLEDTSYEQYF
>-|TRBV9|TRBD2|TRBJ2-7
TGTGCCAGCAGCGTGGTACCGGGAGGGCCGGGGGAGCAGTACTTC
CASSVVPGGPGEQYF
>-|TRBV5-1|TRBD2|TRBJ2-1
TGCGCCAGCAGCCTGGGACTAGTCCCCAATGAGCAGTTCTTC
CASSLGLVPNEQFF
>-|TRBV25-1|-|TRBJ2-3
TGTGCCAGCACAAGCACAGATACGCAGTATTTT
CASTSTDTQYF
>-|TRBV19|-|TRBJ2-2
TGTGCCAGTAGTATGACAGCAGGGGAGCTGTTTTTT
CASSMTAGELFF
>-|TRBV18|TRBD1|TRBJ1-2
TGTGCCAGCTCACCCCCTCCGGGACAGAGAACCTATGGCTACACCTTC
CASSPPPGQRTYGYTF
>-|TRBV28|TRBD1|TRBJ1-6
TGTGCCAGCACCGACAGGGAGGTTCTTAATTCACCCCTCCACTTT
CASTDREVLNSPLHF
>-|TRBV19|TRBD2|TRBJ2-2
TGTGCCAGTAGGAGGACTAGCGGGGCGGGGGAGCTGTTTTTT
CASRRTSGAGELFF
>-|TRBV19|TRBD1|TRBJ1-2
TGTGCCAGTAGTCCCGGGACAGAGACTAACTATGGCTACACCTTC
CASSPGTETNYGYTF
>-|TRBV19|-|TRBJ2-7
TGTGCCAGTAGTATCGACAGGTCCTACGAGCAGTACTTC
CASSIDRSYEQYF
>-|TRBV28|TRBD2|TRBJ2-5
TGTGCCAGCAGGTCCCCGGCTAGCGGGGAAGAGACCCAGTACTTC
CASRSPASGEETQYF
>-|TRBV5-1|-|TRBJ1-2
TGCGCCAGCAGCTTGGAAAACAGGGAATACTATGGCTACACCTTC
CASSLENREYYGYTF
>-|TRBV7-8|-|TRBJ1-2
TGTGCCAGCAGCGCTGCAAAACAGAGTTATCTCGATGGCCACACCTTC
CASSAAKQSYLDGHTF
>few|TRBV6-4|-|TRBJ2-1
TGTGCCAGCAGTGGGGGGGTGGCCTCCTACAATGAGCAGTTCTTC
CASSGGVASYNEQFF
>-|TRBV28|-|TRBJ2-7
TGTGCCAGCAGTACAGAGAACTACGAGCAGTACTTC
CASSTENYEQYF
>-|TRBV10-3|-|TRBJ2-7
TGTGCCATCAAGGAGGAGGGCGGAGCCTACGAGCAGTACTTC
CAIKEEGGAYEQYF
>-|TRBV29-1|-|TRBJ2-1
TGCAGCTCAGACGTCGGGGTCTCCTACAATGAGCAGTTCTTC
CSSDVGVSYNEQFF
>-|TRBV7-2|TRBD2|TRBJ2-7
TGTGCCAGCAGCCCCCAGGTAGCGGGAGGGCCGTACGAGCAGTACTTC
CASSPQVAGGPYEQYF
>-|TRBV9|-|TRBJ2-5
TGTGCCAGCAGCGTAGCTGAGGGAGAATGGGAGACCCAGTACTTC
CASSVAEGEWETQYF
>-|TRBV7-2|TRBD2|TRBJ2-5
TGTGCCAGCAGCTCTACTAGCGGGAAGTGGGAGACCCAGTACTTC
CASSSTSGKWETQYF
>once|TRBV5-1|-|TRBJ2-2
TGCGCCAGCAGCCCCACGGTCGCGAACACCGGGGAGCTGTTTTTT
CASSPTVANTGELFF
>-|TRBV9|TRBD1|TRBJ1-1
TGTGCCAGCAGCACGGACAGGGGGGGACCTGAAGCTTTCTTT
CASSTDRGGPEAFF
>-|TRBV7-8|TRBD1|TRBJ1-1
TGTGCCAGCAGCTTATACAGGGGGCAACGAGCTTTCTTT
CASSLYRGQRAFF
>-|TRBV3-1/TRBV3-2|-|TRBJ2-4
TGTGCCAGCAGCCACTACCGGGACTTAAACATTCAGTACTTC
CASSHYRDLNIQYF
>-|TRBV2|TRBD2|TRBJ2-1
TGTGCCAGCAGCGGCGGGACTAGCGGGAGTATGAAAAGCTGGAATGAGCAGTTCTTC
CASSGGTSGSMKSWNEQFF
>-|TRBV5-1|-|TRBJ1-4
TGCGCCAGCAGCCCTTCGGGACACGGAGGTGAAAAACTGTTTTTT
CASSPSGHGGEKLFF
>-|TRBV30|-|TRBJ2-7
TGTGCCTGGAGTTCCCCCGGGACACCACCCTACGAGCAGTACTTC
CAWSSPGTPPYEQYF
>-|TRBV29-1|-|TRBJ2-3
TGCAGCGTTGGGGGAGACTGGGGCACAGATACGCAGTATTTT
CSVGGDWGTDTQYF
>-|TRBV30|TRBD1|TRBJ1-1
TGTGCCTACACCGGGACAGGGTTTTCAACGGACACTGAAGCTTTCTTT
CAYTGTGFSTDTEAFF
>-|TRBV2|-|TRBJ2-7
TGTGCCAGCAGTGAAGCGGGGGGATCGACAGTATCGGGCTACGAGCAGTACTTC
CASSEAGGSTVSGYEQYF
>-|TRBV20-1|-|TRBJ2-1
TGCAGTGCTAGTCAGCGGGTTCCCTACAATGAGCAGTTCTTC
CSASQRVPYNEQFF
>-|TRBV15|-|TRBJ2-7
TGTGCCACCAGCCCTCGGGGAGACTACGAGCAGTACTTC
CATSPRGDYEQYF
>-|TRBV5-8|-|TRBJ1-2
TGTGCCAGCAGCCCGAGGGCAGGTTTGAACTATGGCTACACCTTC
CASSPRAGLNYGYTF
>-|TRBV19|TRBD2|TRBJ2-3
TGTGCCAGTAGTCCTTGGACTAGCGGCACAGATACGCAGTATTTT
CASSPWTSGTDTQYF
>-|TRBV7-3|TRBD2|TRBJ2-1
TGTGCCAGCAGCTCCGGACTAGAGACCAATGAGCAGTTCTTC
CASSSGLETNEQFF
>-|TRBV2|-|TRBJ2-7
TGTGCCAGCAGTGAGTGGCGTACAGACTCCTACGAGCAGTACTTC
CASSEWRTDSYEQYF
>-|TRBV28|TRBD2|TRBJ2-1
TGTGCCAGCCATTGGGAGGGTGGAATAAAGTTCTTC
CASHWEGGIKFF
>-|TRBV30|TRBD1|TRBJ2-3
TGTGCCTGGAGCCCCGGGGGACAGGGTGGCACAGATACGCAGTATTTT
CAWSPGGQGGTDTQYF
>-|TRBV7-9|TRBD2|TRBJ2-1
TGTGCCAGCAGCCCGTTGAGACTAGCGGGAGGGAGGAATGAGCAGTTCTTC
CASSPLRLAGGRNEQFF
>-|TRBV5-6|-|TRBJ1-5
TGTGCCAGCAGCCTTAGGACAGCCCAGGGTCAGCCCCAGCATTTT
CASSLRTAQGQPQHF
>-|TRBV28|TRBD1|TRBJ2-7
TGTGCCAGCAGAGTCGAGGGGGCAGTCTCCTACGAGCAGTACTTC
CASRVEGAVSYEQYF
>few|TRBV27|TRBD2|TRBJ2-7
TGTGCCAGCAGTCACCGACGACTAGCGGGAGTGAAGTACGAGCAGTACTTC
CASSHRRLAGVKYEQYF
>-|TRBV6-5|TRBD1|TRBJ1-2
TGTGCCAGCAGTTCGACGACAGGGGCCTATGGCTACACCTTC
CASSSTTGAYGYTF
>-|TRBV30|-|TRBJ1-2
TGTGCCTGGAGTCCCAGCTATGGCTACACCTTC
CAWSPSYGYTF